These 2 T cell receptor beta chains came from one sample sequenced in a study of identical twins. MiXCR, run by TCRdb on the 5' RACE reads, gives a single entry per CDR3 protein. The repertoire consists of 250,000 or so distinct CDR3 sequences, with 5.5% to 7% occurring once and the leading ten covering 3.6%. In addition, the sample was reused for a study of yellow fever vaccine responses in identical twins.

The sequenced material came from memory (CD45RO+) T cells sorted from blood. All receptors derive from a woman aged 18-29 years in good health.

This clonotype appeared many times. This sequence joins TRBV15 and TRBJ2-2; D gene uncertain. CDR3 size: 15 residues. The V end was cut by 0 bases, the J end by 5 bases, with 10 bases between. Germline loops: CDR1 LNHNV, CDR2 YYDKDF (reference sequence). The CDR3 loop reads CATSRDQAGTGELFF. CDR3 coding DNA: TGTGCCACCAGCAGAGATCAGGCTGGGACCGGGGAGCTGTTTTTT. The complete variable domain, with remaining parts taken from reference TRBV15 and TRBJ2-2, reads DAMVIQNPRYQVTQFGKPVTLSCSQTLNHNVMYWYQQKSSQAPKLLFHYYDKDFNNEADTPDNFQSRRPNTSFCFLDIRSPGLGDTAMYLCATSRDQAGTGELFFGEGSRLTVL.

This clonotype was recorded many times. This sequence joins TRBV2 and TRBJ2-6; tentatively, D is TRBD1 (6 bases). The CDR3 is 15 residues long. CDR1 is SNHLY and CDR2 is FYNNEI in the germline V gene. V was trimmed by 7 bases and J by 4 bases, leaving 14 bases between them. CDR3 DNA sequence: TGTGCCAGCATACAGGGAAACTCCGGGGCCAACGTCCTGACTTTC. Its protein is CASIQGNSGANVLTF.